This T cell receptor beta chain originates from a study of T cell changes during pregnancy in multiple sclerosis. Germline values: CDR1 MDHEN, CDR2 SYDVKM. Trimming at V came to 7 bases and at J to 3 bases, leaving 3 bases not matched to a gene. The CDR3 consists of 14 residues. The assay was immunoSEQ multiplex PCR, and TCRdb's table has in-frame clones only and misses some. The table lists fewer than 30,000 clones, 88% of them singletons. The specimen was CD8+ T cells from peripheral blood mononuclear cells, collected in the second trimester of pregnancy. This sequence was found in a female donor with multiple sclerosis, enrolled in a pregnancy study. The chain links TRBV28 to TRBJ2-1, with 10 bases matching TRBD2. The CDR3, as DNA: TGTGCCAGCACCCTAGCGGGGGTCTACAATGAGCAGTTCTTC. Residues: CASTLAGVYNEQFF.